The clone carrying this T cell receptor beta chain is labeled medium-sized. What it binds is not known. This entry belongs to a study of metastatic and nonmetastatic thyroid tumors. The germline gives CDR1 MNHNS, CDR2 SASEGT. The V gene end was trimmed by 6 bases and the J gene end by 5 bases; junction bases not matched to a gene: 2. This CDR3 contains 12 residues. Study-wide results and caveats: It was reportedly found that TCR beta diversity was significantly higher in malignant thyroid tumors than in benign nodules, a difference seen in both blood and tumor samples.

TCRdb re-called the PCR reads via MiXCR. The data contain 25,000 to 35,000 clones, approximately 17% of them singletons. No patient received treatment before thyroid surgery. Sequenced: blood. This TCR was recovered from a female donor with papillary thyroid cancer or a benign thyroid nodule (not recorded which). Some clones in this sample may be carry-over from other donors' samples. The rearrangement joins TRBV6-1 to TRBJ2-7; 9 positions agree with TRBD1. The DNA of the CDR3 is TGTGCCAGCAGCCGGACAGGGGACGAGCAGTACTTC. This encodes CASSRTGDEQYF.